The entry that follows covers one TCR beta chain sequence. Under the authors' procedure: Scientists estimated how many nucleated cells there were by amplifying reference gene primers. Assay used: immunoSEQ multiplex PCR; TCRdb lists only in-frame clones, some missing. D and trimming were read from the DNA, whereas the V and J calls and clone size are those reported in that table. The table records about 250,000 clones, around 83% of them present only once. These data originate in a study of blood T cell repertoires in COVID-19. Across the whole study: Some COVID-19 samples were acute and others convalescent; all came from the United States, Italy and Spain. T cells, B-cell-depleted T cells, or PBMCs provided the cDNA or gDNA that served as material.

Material for sequencing was peripheral blood. This TCR came from a middle-aged man with active or convalescent COVID-19.

CDR3 nucleotides: TGTGCCAGCAGTCTAATGGGACTAAACACCGGGGAGCTGTTTTTT. Protein product: CASSLMGLNTGELFF. The chain carries TRBV7-2 and TRBJ2-2, with TRBD2 identical over 7 bases. V was clipped by 6 bases and J by 2 bases; unmatched bases: 6. Germline V lookup: CDR1 SGHTA, CDR2 FQGNSA. The CDR3 contains 15 residues.